Described below is a single TCR beta chain sequence and its context. This entry comes from a study of technical replicates of blood from several donors. The repertoire was sequenced with immunoSEQ multiplex PCR; TCRdb's copy has only in-frame clones and lacks some. The sample records about 12,000 clones, 85% to 95% being singletons. The CDR3 consists of 15 residues. The germline CDR1 and CDR2 sequences are MNHEY and SMNVEV (reference sequence). With 9 bases clipped from V and 4 bases from J, the junction kept 13 bases outside the gene matches. The TCR originated in a human donor in good health. The specimen was PBMCs. This sequence joins TRBV27 and TRBJ2-7; TRBD1 matches at 9 bases. CDR3 in DNA: TGTGCCAGTCGTCCCCCTGGGACAGGGTGGTACGAGCAGTACTTC. Protein sequence: CASRPPGTGWYEQYF.